The rows below give T cell receptor beta chains drawn from one sample of a study of T-cell reconstitution after alpha-beta-depleted transplantation in children. In TCRdb, the PCR reads were re-called with MiXCR into one record per CDR3 protein. In the table there are 360,000 or so distinct CDR3 sequences, about a fifth of which are singletons. Sequencing was performed on PBMCs from the stem cell graft donor, taken from the stem cell graft. Source of these receptors: a human donor who donated a stem cell graft to a child with acute myeloid leukemia. Each CDR3 is given with its conserved first and last residue. The D gene is left open where the match is weak. Expanded clones are given a class, and other clones once, few, many or no size at all.

cdr3_nt: TGTGCCAGCAGGACGTCAGGGATCAGCTCCTACGAGCAGTACTTC
cdr3_aa: CASRTSGISSYEQYF
j_call: TRBJ2-7
d_call: NA
v_call: TRBV28
clone_size: few

cdr3_nt: TGCCAAGAAAGGGACGGGAAAGGGTCCTACGAGCAGTACTTC
cdr3_aa: CQERDGKGSYEQYF
j_call: TRBJ2-7
d_call: NA
v_call: TRBV21-1
clone_size: NA

cdr3_nt: TGCGCCAGCAGCCAGGTCGTGGGTACTGAAGCTTTCTTT
cdr3_aa: CASSQVVGTEAFF
j_call: TRBJ1-1
d_call: NA
v_call: TRBV4-1
clone_size: NA

cdr3_nt: TGTGCCAGCAGCAAAGGGGCCATGGTCCACAATGAGCAGTTCTTC
cdr3_aa: CASSKGAMVHNEQFF
j_call: TRBJ2-1
d_call: NA
v_call: TRBV21-1
clone_size: few

cdr3_nt: TGTGCCAGCAGCCAAGCGAGCGGGAACACTGAAGCTTTCTTT
cdr3_aa: CASSQASGNTEAFF
j_call: TRBJ1-1
d_call: NA
v_call: TRBV4-2
clone_size: few

cdr3_nt: TGTGCCAGCAGAGGGGGAGCGGGAAATGAGCAGTTCTTC
cdr3_aa: CASRGGAGNEQFF
j_call: TRBJ2-1
d_call: NA
v_call: TRBV28
clone_size: many

cdr3_nt: TGCAGTGCTAGGATCCTAGCGGAGCAGTATTTT
cdr3_aa: CSARILAEQYF
j_call: TRBJ2-3
d_call: TRBD2
v_call: TRBV20-1
clone_size: many

cdr3_nt: TGTGCCAGCAGTTCCCCGGGGAGAGCGGGTGTTGATTACGAGCAGTACTTC
cdr3_aa: CASSSPGRAGVDYEQYF
j_call: TRBJ2-7
d_call: NA
v_call: TRBV27
clone_size: many

cdr3_nt: TGTGCCAGCAGCCTCCGGACAGGGCGCTCCAGCGGCTATGGCTACACCTTC
cdr3_aa: CASSLRTGRSSGYGYTF
j_call: TRBJ1-2
d_call: TRBD1
v_call: TRBV11-1
clone_size: NA

cdr3_nt: TGTGCCAGCAGTGAAGACAGGGGTTATAATTCACCCCTCCACTTT
cdr3_aa: CASSEDRGYNSPLHF
j_call: TRBJ1-6
d_call: TRBD1
v_call: TRBV25-1
clone_size: many

cdr3_nt: TGTGCCAGCACCACAAGTCCCCGGGCTAGCGGCAATGAGCAGTTCTTC
cdr3_aa: CASTTSPRASGNEQFF
j_call: TRBJ2-1
d_call: TRBD2
v_call: TRBV12-3/TRBV12-4
clone_size: few

cdr3_nt: TGCGCCAGCGGTGGGGTCTTCACAGATACGCAGTATTTT
cdr3_aa: CASGGVFTDTQYF
j_call: TRBJ2-3
d_call: NA
v_call: TRBV10-1
clone_size: few

cdr3_nt: TGTGCCAGCAGTGCGCTGGCCACTAGCGGGGCCTACGAGCAGTACTTC
cdr3_aa: CASSALATSGAYEQYF
j_call: TRBJ2-7
d_call: TRBD2
v_call: TRBV6-1
clone_size: NA

cdr3_nt: TGCAGCGTTGGAAACGGGAAAAATCGCTACGAGCAGTACTTC
cdr3_aa: CSVGNGKNRYEQYF
j_call: TRBJ2-7
d_call: NA
v_call: TRBV29-1
clone_size: few

cdr3_nt: TGTGCCAGCAGTTTCTCGGACAGGGACCCTAGCAATCAGCCCCAGCATTTT
cdr3_aa: CASSFSDRDPSNQPQHF
j_call: TRBJ1-5
d_call: TRBD1
v_call: TRBV6-2/TRBV6-3
clone_size: NA

cdr3_nt: TGCAGCCTGAGCCCAGATACGCAGTATTTT
cdr3_aa: CSLSPDTQYF
j_call: TRBJ2-3
d_call: NA
v_call: TRBV29-1
clone_size: NA

cdr3_nt: TGCGCCAGCAGCTACGACGCCGACTTGGCGGGTGAGCAGTTCTTC
cdr3_aa: CASSYDADLAGEQFF
j_call: TRBJ2-1
d_call: NA
v_call: TRBV5-1
clone_size: NA

cdr3_nt: TGTGCCAGCAGTTTTCCCTCCGGGGGGAGGGGTAACAATGAGCAGTTCTTC
cdr3_aa: CASSFPSGGRGNNEQFF
j_call: TRBJ2-1
d_call: TRBD2
v_call: TRBV12-3/TRBV12-4
clone_size: NA

cdr3_nt: TGCAGTGCTAGAGATAGGGCTACCGCGTCCGAGCAGTACTTC
cdr3_aa: CSARDRATASEQYF
j_call: TRBJ2-7
d_call: NA
v_call: TRBV20-1
clone_size: many

cdr3_nt: TGTGCCACCAGCCCTAGTGGTAGACCCAGGTCAGGCAATGAGCAGTTCTTC
cdr3_aa: CATSPSGRPRSGNEQFF
j_call: TRBJ2-1
d_call: NA
v_call: TRBV15
clone_size: few

cdr3_nt: TGTGCCAGCACCATACGAAGGGGTGAGGTAGGAGATACGCAGTATTTT
cdr3_aa: CASTIRRGEVGDTQYF
j_call: TRBJ2-3
d_call: NA
v_call: TRBV28
clone_size: NA

cdr3_nt: TGTGCCAGCAGCCCCGGGACAGGGCCACAGGGAGAGACTGAAGCTTTCTTT
cdr3_aa: CASSPGTGPQGETEAFF
j_call: TRBJ1-1
d_call: TRBD1
v_call: TRBV4-2
clone_size: many

cdr3_nt: TGTGCCACACGCCACGGCAGGGGGCATGTAGATACGCAGTATTTT
cdr3_aa: CATRHGRGHVDTQYF
j_call: TRBJ2-3
d_call: TRBD1
v_call: TRBV10-3
clone_size: NA

cdr3_nt: TGCGCCAGCAGCCAAGTCGGAGGCCACGAGCAGTACTTC
cdr3_aa: CASSQVGGHEQYF
j_call: TRBJ2-7
d_call: NA
v_call: TRBV4-1
clone_size: NA

cdr3_nt: TGTGCCAGCAGCCGACTAACCCGTACAGGGGCTGAAGCTTTCTTT
cdr3_aa: CASSRLTRTGAEAFF
j_call: TRBJ1-1
d_call: TRBD1
v_call: TRBV2
clone_size: NA

cdr3_nt: TGCAGTGCTAGAGGTGTAGCGGGAGGGCCTATCACCGGGGAGCTGTTTTTT
cdr3_aa: CSARGVAGGPITGELFF
j_call: TRBJ2-2
d_call: TRBD2
v_call: TRBV20-1
clone_size: many

cdr3_nt: TGCAGTGCTACGGGACTAGCGGTTAATATCACAGATACGCAGTATTTT
cdr3_aa: CSATGLAVNITDTQYF
j_call: TRBJ2-3
d_call: TRBD2
v_call: TRBV20-1
clone_size: NA

cdr3_nt: TGTGCCAGCAGTTTATCGCCTAGCGGCTCCTACGAGCAGTACTTC
cdr3_aa: CASSLSPSGSYEQYF
j_call: TRBJ2-7
d_call: TRBD2
v_call: TRBV27
clone_size: few

cdr3_nt: TGTGCCAGCAGTGAATCCCCGGAGAACATTTACAATGAGCAGTTCTTC
cdr3_aa: CASSESPENIYNEQFF
j_call: TRBJ2-1
d_call: NA
v_call: TRBV25-1
clone_size: few

cdr3_nt: TGCGCCAGCAGCTTGCAGCAATCGGGGGGCAATGAGCAGTTCTTC
cdr3_aa: CASSLQQSGGNEQFF
j_call: TRBJ2-1
d_call: TRBD2
v_call: TRBV5-1
clone_size: NA

cdr3_nt: TGCAGCGTTAGGGGCGGGATAGCAATCCAGCCCCAGCATTTT
cdr3_aa: CSVRGGIAIQPQHF
j_call: TRBJ1-5
d_call: NA
v_call: TRBV29-1
clone_size: few

cdr3_nt: TGTGCCAGCAGTAAAGGACAGGGGTTCTCCTACGAGCAGTACTTC
cdr3_aa: CASSKGQGFSYEQYF
j_call: TRBJ2-7
d_call: TRBD1
v_call: TRBV6-1
clone_size: many

cdr3_nt: TGCGCCAGCAGCTTGGTGCGGGGTGAAGGCAATGAGCAGTTCTTC
cdr3_aa: CASSLVRGEGNEQFF
j_call: TRBJ2-1
d_call: NA
v_call: TRBV5-1
clone_size: few

cdr3_nt: TGCAGCGTTGGCCCCGGATACCAAGAGACCCAGTACTTC
cdr3_aa: CSVGPGYQETQYF
j_call: TRBJ2-5
d_call: NA
v_call: TRBV29-1
clone_size: NA

cdr3_nt: TGTGCCAGCAGGCAAACTAGCGGGAGTGCCGGGGAGCTGTTTTTT
cdr3_aa: CASRQTSGSAGELFF
j_call: TRBJ2-2
d_call: TRBD2
v_call: TRBV9
clone_size: NA

cdr3_nt: TGCAGTGCTAGAGGGGGGAGGGGCACCGGGGAGCTGTTTTTT
cdr3_aa: CSARGGRGTGELFF
j_call: TRBJ2-2
d_call: TRBD2
v_call: TRBV20-1
clone_size: few

cdr3_nt: TGCAGCGTTGCAGATCCAGAGACCCAGTACTTC
cdr3_aa: CSVADPETQYF
j_call: TRBJ2-5
d_call: NA
v_call: TRBV29-1
clone_size: few

cdr3_nt: TGTGCCAGCACCCTCGACAGCTACGAGCAGTACTTC
cdr3_aa: CASTLDSYEQYF
j_call: TRBJ2-7
d_call: NA
v_call: TRBV12-3/TRBV12-4
clone_size: few

cdr3_nt: TGTGCCAGCAGCTTAGCTGGGGGACTACTGAACACCGGGGAGCTGTTTTTT
cdr3_aa: CASSLAGGLLNTGELFF
j_call: TRBJ2-2
d_call: TRBD2
v_call: TRBV11-1
clone_size: NA

cdr3_nt: TGTGCCACCAGCAGAAATGACAGGGTCCTATTGGAGTATTTT
cdr3_aa: CATSRNDRVLLEYF
j_call: TRBJ2-3
d_call: TRBD1
v_call: TRBV15
clone_size: few

cdr3_nt: TGCGCCAGCAGCCAAGATACCGGACGAATTGATGAAAAACTGTTTTTT
cdr3_aa: CASSQDTGRIDEKLFF
j_call: TRBJ1-4
d_call: NA
v_call: TRBV4-3
clone_size: few

cdr3_nt: TGCAGTGCGCCCACAGGGCTAAGCGGGAGGGAGAAGACCTACAATGAGCAGTTCTTC
cdr3_aa: CSAPTGLSGREKTYNEQFF
j_call: TRBJ2-1
d_call: TRBD2
v_call: TRBV20-1
clone_size: NA

cdr3_nt: TGTGCCAGCAGAGGTGTAAGTCACCTAGCGGGAGGTAATGAGCAGTTCTTC
cdr3_aa: CASRGVSHLAGGNEQFF
j_call: TRBJ2-1
d_call: TRBD2
v_call: TRBV4-2
clone_size: many

cdr3_nt: TGTGCCAGCAGCAATACGGACAGAGCCAAAAACATTCAGTACTTC
cdr3_aa: CASSNTDRAKNIQYF
j_call: TRBJ2-4
d_call: NA
v_call: TRBV12-3/TRBV12-4
clone_size: NA

cdr3_nt: TGTGCCAGCAGCCAAGGACGGAAGAACACCGGGGAGCTGTTTTTT
cdr3_aa: CASSQGRKNTGELFF
j_call: TRBJ2-2
d_call: NA
v_call: TRBV3-1
clone_size: NA

cdr3_nt: TGCGCCAGCATGAAAATGGACAGGGCGGAGACCCAGTACTTC
cdr3_aa: CASMKMDRAETQYF
j_call: TRBJ2-5
d_call: TRBD1
v_call: TRBV10-1
clone_size: many

cdr3_nt: TGCAGCGTAGATCAGGGACAGGGCATTCCCGGGGAGCTGTTTTTT
cdr3_aa: CSVDQGQGIPGELFF
j_call: TRBJ2-2
d_call: TRBD1
v_call: TRBV29-1
clone_size: many

cdr3_nt: TGTGCCAGCAAAGGACAGGGGAGCTCTGGGGCCAACGTCCTGACTTTC
cdr3_aa: CASKGQGSSGANVLTF
j_call: TRBJ2-6
d_call: TRBD1
v_call: TRBV27
clone_size: many

cdr3_nt: TGTGCCAGCAGTTTAACAGGGGGCGAGACAGATACGCAGTATTTT
cdr3_aa: CASSLTGGETDTQYF
j_call: TRBJ2-3
d_call: TRBD1
v_call: TRBV27
clone_size: NA

cdr3_nt: TGCAGCCCGGGACAGGGGAACGACTATGGCTACACCTTC
cdr3_aa: CSPGQGNDYGYTF
j_call: TRBJ1-2
d_call: TRBD1
v_call: TRBV20-1
clone_size: NA

cdr3_nt: TGTGCCGCCAGTGATTCCCTAACACTAGCGGGAGAGGGCCCCCCCTCCTACGAGCAGTACTTC
cdr3_aa: CAASDSLTLAGEGPPSYEQYF
j_call: TRBJ2-7
d_call: TRBD2
v_call: TRBV24-1
clone_size: NA

cdr3_nt: TGCAGCGTTGCCCTTCCCGGGACCACAGATACGCAGTATTTT
cdr3_aa: CSVALPGTTDTQYF
j_call: TRBJ2-3
d_call: NA
v_call: TRBV29-1
clone_size: once

cdr3_nt: TGCGCCAGCAGCCAAGAAGCGGGAAGATCCACAGATACGCAGTATTTT
cdr3_aa: CASSQEAGRSTDTQYF
j_call: TRBJ2-3
d_call: TRBD2
v_call: TRBV4-3
clone_size: NA

cdr3_nt: TGTGCCAGCAGTTTACCTGCGGGGGTCACAGATACGCAGTATTTT
cdr3_aa: CASSLPAGVTDTQYF
j_call: TRBJ2-3
d_call: TRBD2
v_call: TRBV12-3/TRBV12-4
clone_size: NA

cdr3_nt: TGCAGTGCTAGAGGCCACCCATGGGGGGGGAATGAAAAACTGTTTTTT
cdr3_aa: CSARGHPWGGNEKLFF
j_call: TRBJ1-4
d_call: NA
v_call: TRBV20-1
clone_size: NA

cdr3_nt: TGTGCCAGCAGTTTAAGTTTCGGGGGGGAGCAGTACTTC
cdr3_aa: CASSLSFGGEQYF
j_call: TRBJ2-7
d_call: TRBD2
v_call: TRBV27
clone_size: NA

cdr3_nt: TGCAGTGCGCAGGGTTATAGCAATCAGCCCCAGCATTTT
cdr3_aa: CSAQGYSNQPQHF
j_call: TRBJ1-5
d_call: NA
v_call: TRBV20-1
clone_size: many